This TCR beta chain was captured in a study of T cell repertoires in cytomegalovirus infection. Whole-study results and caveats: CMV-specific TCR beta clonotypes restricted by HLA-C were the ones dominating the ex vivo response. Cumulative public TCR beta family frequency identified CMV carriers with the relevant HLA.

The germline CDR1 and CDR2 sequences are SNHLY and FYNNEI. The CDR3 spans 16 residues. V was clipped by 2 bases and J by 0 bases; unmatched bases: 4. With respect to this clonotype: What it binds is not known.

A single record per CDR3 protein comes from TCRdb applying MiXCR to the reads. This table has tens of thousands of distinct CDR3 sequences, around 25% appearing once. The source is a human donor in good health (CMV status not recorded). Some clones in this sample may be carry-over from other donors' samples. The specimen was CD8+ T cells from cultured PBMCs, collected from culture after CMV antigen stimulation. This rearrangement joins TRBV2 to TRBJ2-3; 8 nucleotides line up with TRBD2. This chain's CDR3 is CASSEISSGSTDTQYF. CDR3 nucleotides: TGTGCCAGCAGTGAAATTTCTAGCGGGAGCACAGATACGCAGTATTTT.